These T cell receptor beta chains were read from a single sample in a study of blood T cells in healthy people across ages. MiXCR, applied by TCRdb to the 5' RACE reads, yields one record per CDR3 protein. This sample yields roughly 730,000 distinct CDR3 sequences, of which approximately 53% are seen a single time; more than 25% belongs to the top ten. The sequenced material came from blood. The source of these receptors is a man aged 40-49 years in good health. The CDR3 runs from the conserved cysteine through the conserved F or W. D genes are given only for firm matches. Clone size is stated in some rows and not others, as once, few, many or a class when expanded.

j_call v_call d_call clone_size cdr3_aa cdr3_nt
TRBJ1-1 TRBV6-6 TRBD1 NA CASRLDRGTEAFF TGTGCCAGCAGATTGGACAGGGGAACTGAAGCTTTCTTT
TRBJ2-1 TRBV27 NA NA CATRPILTKNNEQFF TGTGCCACCCGTCCCATTCTCACCAAAAACAATGAGCAGTTCTTC
TRBJ2-1 TRBV2 NA once CASSNSREQFF TGTGCCAGCAGTAATTCGAGAGAGCAGTTCTTC
TRBJ2-3 TRBV12-3/TRBV12-4 NA few CASSFPTHTQYF TGTGCCAGCAGTTTCCCGACTCATACGCAGTATTTT
TRBJ2-4 TRBV2 TRBD1 NA CASLMIPGQGPKNIQYF TGTGCCAGCCTAATGATCCCGGGACAGGGGCCCAAAAACATTCAGTACTTC
TRBJ2-4 TRBV28 TRBD1 few CASSLIGLYVQQGKAKNIQYF TGTGCCAGCAGTTTAATCGGTCTATACGTCCAACAGGGGAAGGCCAAAAACATTCAGTACTTC
TRBJ1-2 TRBV15 NA few CATSIGGDDGYTF TGTGCCACCAGCATTGGGGGGGATGATGGCTACACCTTC
TRBJ2-1 TRBV28 TRBD2 many CASSHRKSGASYNEQFF TGTGCCAGCAGTCACCGCAAAAGCGGGGCTTCCTACAATGAGCAGTTCTTC
TRBJ2-3 TRBV27 TRBD2 NA CASSWGRGEGDTQYF TGTGCCAGCAGTTGGGGGCGGGGGGAAGGAGATACGCAGTATTTT
TRBJ2-3 TRBV12-3/TRBV12-4 TRBD2 NA CASRGLGDTQYF TGTGCCAGCAGGGGACTAGGGGATACGCAGTATTTT
TRBJ2-5 TRBV24-1 TRBD2 NA CATSDLFSGRETQYF TGTGCCACCAGTGATTTGTTTAGCGGGCGAGAGACCCAGTACTTC
TRBJ2-7 TRBV6-6 NA NA CASSYNVEQYF TGTGCCAGCAGTTACAACGTCGAGCAGTACTTC
TRBJ2-5 TRBV12-3/TRBV12-4 TRBD1 few CASSPQGLQETQYF TGTGCCAGCAGTCCACAGGGGCTTCAAGAGACCCAGTACTTC
TRBJ2-7 TRBV6-5 TRBD2 NA CASSSTGLADGSYEQYF TGTGCCAGCAGTTCTACCGGACTAGCGGACGGCTCCTACGAGCAGTACTTC
TRBJ2-3 TRBV7-9 NA NA CASSFVSYTDTQYF TGTGCCAGCAGCTTCGTCAGCTACACAGATACGCAGTATTTT
TRBJ1-2 TRBV6-1 NA few CASKPTANYGYTF TGTGCCAGCAAGCCGACGGCTAACTATGGCTACACCTTC
TRBJ2-7 TRBV6-1 TRBD2 NA CASSEDRGGISYEQYF TGTGCCAGCAGTGAAGACCGGGGGGGGATCTCCTACGAGCAGTACTTC
TRBJ1-6 TRBV7-2 TRBD1 NA CASSPGQGRYNSPLHF TGTGCCAGCAGCCCAGGACAGGGGCGTTATAATTCACCCCTCCACTTT
TRBJ2-4 TRBV2 NA few CASKGIPMAKNIQYF TGTGCCAGCAAGGGAATCCCCATGGCCAAAAACATTCAGTACTTC
TRBJ2-2 TRBV6-5 TRBD1 few CATRQGAGELFF TGTGCCACCCGACAGGGTGCCGGGGAGCTGTTTTTT
TRBJ2-7 TRBV27 TRBD2 NA CASSRSGRSYEQYF TGTGCCAGCAGTCGAAGCGGGAGGTCCTACGAGCAGTACTTC
TRBJ2-1 TRBV24-1 NA NA CATSETLTHNEQFF TGTGCCACCAGTGAAACTCTCACTCACAATGAGCAGTTCTTC
TRBJ2-7 TRBV3-1 TRBD1 NA CASSQRDREGEQYF TGTGCCAGCAGCCAAAGGGACAGGGAAGGGGAGCAGTACTTC
TRBJ1-2 TRBV3-1 NA NA CASSQEVAGPFYGYTF TGTGCCAGCAGCCAAGAGGTCGCAGGGCCCTTCTATGGCTACACCTTC
TRBJ2-7 TRBV13 TRBD1 NA CASSAFRDRGNEQYF TGTGCCAGCAGCGCCTTTCGAGACAGGGGGAACGAGCAGTACTTC
TRBJ2-7 TRBV25-1 NA NA CASSPLGTYYEQYF TGTGCCAGCAGTCCACTAGGGACTTACTACGAGCAGTACTTC
TRBJ2-5 TRBV18 NA many CASSPVQETQYF TGTGCCAGCAGTCCAGTCCAAGAGACCCAGTACTTC
TRBJ2-5 TRBV2 NA NA CASSELTEDQYF TGTGCCAGCAGTGAATTGACAGAAGATCAGTACTTC
TRBJ2-5 TRBV9 TRBD1 NA CASSRQGLQETQYF TGTGCCAGCAGCCGACAGGGCCTCCAAGAGACCCAGTACTTC
TRBJ2-3 TRBV7-9 NA NA CASSLGSGDFDTQYF TGTGCCAGCAGCTTAGGATCAGGGGATTTTGATACGCAGTATTTT
TRBJ2-5 TRBV4-2 NA NA CASSQVPGVAGETQYF TGTGCCAGCAGCCAAGTCCCCGGAGTAGCCGGAGAGACCCAGTACTTC
TRBJ1-1 TRBV7-2 NA few CASSRNRGGNTEAFF TGTGCCAGCAGCCGGAATAGGGGGGGTAACACTGAAGCTTTCTTT
TRBJ1-2 TRBV6-2/TRBV6-3 NA NA CASSYSTDTIYGYTF TGTGCCAGCAGTTACTCGACGGACACGATCTATGGCTACACCTTC
TRBJ2-2 TRBV7-3 NA NA CASSPSPGTGELFF TGTGCCAGCAGCCCCAGCCCAGGGACCGGGGAGCTGTTTTTT
TRBJ2-4 TRBV11-1 NA NA CASSFWRGDERENIQYF TGTGCCAGCAGCTTTTGGAGGGGGGACGAGCGGGAAAACATTCAGTACTTC
TRBJ2-5 TRBV21-1 NA few CASSKVQWQETQYF TGTGCCAGCAGCAAAGTCCAGTGGCAAGAGACCCAGTACTTC
TRBJ1-5 TRBV12-3/TRBV12-4 NA once CASSSRGAYNQPQHF TGTGCCAGCAGTTCTCGGGGAGCCTACAATCAGCCCCAGCATTTT
TRBJ2-7 TRBV29-1 NA once CSVHKSPYEQYF TGCAGCGTTCACAAGTCCCCCTACGAGCAGTACTTC
TRBJ2-1 TRBV7-3 NA NA CASSLSGTGEQFF TGTGCCAGCAGCTTGTCGGGTACGGGTGAGCAGTTCTTC
TRBJ2-5 TRBV12-3/TRBV12-4 TRBD2 NA CASSFYQRGATQETQYF TGTGCCAGCAGTTTCTACCAGCGGGGGGCAACACAAGAGACCCAGTACTTC
TRBJ1-1 TRBV9 NA NA CASRPTPSGIVGRSEAFF TGTGCCAGCAGGCCTACGCCTTCCGGGATCGTTGGGAGGTCTGAAGCTTTCTTT
TRBJ2-3 TRBV9 NA NA CASSLLAVGGTDTQYF TGTGCCAGCAGCTTACTCGCTGTGGGAGGCACAGATACGCAGTATTTT
TRBJ1-4 TRBV5-6 TRBD1 NA CASSHGQGGSNEKLFF TGTGCCAGCAGCCACGGACAGGGGGGATCTAATGAAAAACTGTTTTTT
TRBJ1-2 TRBV27 NA NA CASSFGPNYGYTF TGTGCCAGCAGTTTCGGTCCCAACTATGGCTACACCTTC
TRBJ1-2 TRBV5-1 TRBD1 NA CASGGQGTIGDGYTF TGCGCCAGCGGGGGACAGGGAACGATTGGGGATGGCTACACCTTC
TRBJ1-6 TRBV6-5 NA few CASSRPGPNSPLHF TGTGCCAGCAGTCGGCCAGGGCCCAATTCACCCCTCCACTTT
TRBJ2-7 TRBV5-1 NA NA CASSAPTGRFYEQYF TGCGCCAGCAGCGCGCCGACAGGGAGGTTCTACGAGCAGTACTTC
TRBJ2-7 TRBV29-1 TRBD1 few CSVVRPQGFSYEQYF TGCAGCGTTGTAAGACCACAGGGGTTCTCCTACGAGCAGTACTTC
TRBJ2-3 TRBV20-1 NA few CSARDRGWGTIETDTQYF TGCAGTGCTAGAGATCGGGGGTGGGGTACAATTGAGACAGATACGCAGTATTTT
TRBJ1-5 TRBV28 NA NA CASSSSHQPQHF TGTGCCAGCAGTTCCAGTCATCAGCCCCAGCATTTT
TRBJ1-2 TRBV29-1 NA NA CSVEGRVGYTF TGCAGCGTTGAAGGGCGGGTTGGCTACACCTTC
TRBJ2-5 TRBV28 TRBD1 NA CASSLIGTGKIQTQYF TGTGCCAGCAGTTTAATAGGGACAGGGAAGATACAGACCCAGTACTTC
TRBJ2-7 TRBV20-1 NA NA CSARGSTPYEQYF TGCAGTGCTAGAGGCAGTACCCCCTACGAGCAGTACTTC
TRBJ2-1 TRBV28 TRBD1 few CASRRYRGLGNEQFF TGTGCCAGCAGAAGATACAGGGGGCTCGGAAATGAGCAGTTCTTC
TRBJ1-2 TRBV28 TRBD1 few CASSFTSDRGYRVHTF TGTGCCAGCAGTTTTACTTCGGACAGGGGATATCGTGTGCACACCTTC
TRBJ2-1 TRBV27 TRBD2 NA CASSLGQASGRAYEQFF TGTGCCAGCAGCTTGGGTCAAGCTAGCGGGAGGGCCTATGAGCAGTTCTTC
TRBJ2-7 TRBV27 TRBD1 NA CATRDRGQSYEQYF TGTGCCACCCGGGACAGGGGGCAATCCTACGAGCAGTACTTC
TRBJ2-3 TRBV27 NA NA CASSFGTTPLNPSSTDTQYF TGTGCCAGCAGTTTTGGGACGACGCCCCTCAATCCTTCAAGCACAGATACGCAGTATTTT